This T cell receptor beta chain is drawn from a study of cytotoxic CD8 clonotypes in ibrutinib-treated CLL. Overall study context: Among the patients, 10 to 11 presented as relapsed/refractory and about 16 as treatment-naive; fewer than 18 showed unmutated IGHV. With a range of 6 to 36, the median treatment time before response samples were taken was eleven to twelve months.

A word on this clone: The antigen remains unidentified.

Trimming took 5 bases from V and 6 from J, leaving 20 bases between them. This CDR3 is 16 amino acids long. Germline-derived CDR1 and CDR2 are SEHNR and FQNEAQ (reference sequence). Using immunoSEQ multiplex PCR, the repertoire was profiled, and TCRdb retains in-frame clones only, with some absent. Seen here are almost 250,000 clones, around three quarters observed once, and the top ten hold 15% to 19%. Study-wide results and limits: Baseline-level clonality went beyond age-matched healthy donors and moved in step with circulating CD8+ T-cell counts. An increase in clonality occurred at ibrutinib response, followed by a return toward baseline at progression.

Sequenced here: PBMCs, sampled after 24 months of ibrutinib treatment. This sequence was found in a human donor with chronic lymphocytic leukemia. The J gene is TRBJ1-5, the V gene TRBV7-9; no clear D gene. The DNA of the CDR3 is TGTGCCAGCAGCGTAAGTTGGCAGGATTCGGTTCAGCCCCAGCATTTT. Translating gives CASSVSWQDSVQPQHF. The whole variable domain, remainder taken from reference TRBV7-9 and TRBJ1-5, is DTGVSQNPRHKITKRGQNVTFRCDPISEHNRLYWYRQTLGQGPEFLTYFQNEAQLEKSRLLSDRFSAERPKGSFSTLEIQRTEQGDSAMYLCASSVSWQDSVQPQHFGDGTRLSIL.